These 4 T cell receptor beta chains were all obtained from the same sample, sequenced in a study of blood T cell repertoires in COVID-19. Clones were sequenced by immunoSEQ multiplex PCR, and TCRdb holds only the in-frame ones, with some missing. The data contain around 300,000 clones, 90% of them singletons. Sequences were obtained from PBMCs or T cells enriched from blood (not recorded which). These receptors originate from a woman aged 18-35 years with acute COVID-19.

The chain links TRBV30 to TRBJ1-1; no definite D call. The CDR3 has 13 amino acids. Between the trimmed V and J ends, which lost 2 bases and 6 bases, there was a span of 13 bases. The germline V gene encodes CDR1 GTSNPN and CDR2 SVGIG (reference sequence). CDR3 protein: CAWSRTRRAEAFF. The CDR3 coding sequence is TGTGCCTGGAGTCGAACTAGACGGGCTGAAGCTTTCTTT.

CDR3 region: CATRPEGTHTGELFF. The CDR3 region has the DNA TGTGCCACCCGACCGGAAGGGACTCACACCGGGGAGCTGTTTTTT. The chain carries TRBV15 and TRBJ2-2, with a tentative D call TRBD2 (6 bases). The CDR3 covers 15 residues. V gave up 8 bases and J gave up 3 bases, with 16 bases separating them. Germline assignment: CDR1 LNHNV and CDR2 YYDKDF (reference sequence).

V usage is TRBV23-1 and J usage is TRBJ2-6; D unclear. TRBV23-1 is noted as an ORF with a role that remains uncertain. Trimming took off 3 bases at V and 0 bases at J, with 9 bases between the two ends. This CDR3 is built from 16 residues. This chain's CDR3 is CASSHLQFSGANVLTF. The CDR3 DNA follows: TGCGCCAGCAGTCACCTACAGTTCTCTGGGGCCAACGTCCTGACTTTC.

This clone was found once. This chain connects TRBV7-3 to TRBJ2-1; TRBD2 aligns across 13 bases. Looked up from germline, CDR1 is SGHTA and CDR2 is FQGTGA. The CDR3 sequence is 15 residues long. The junction had 4 bases not matched to a gene; V was cut back by 5 bases and J by 6 bases. The CDR3 DNA reads as TGTGCCAGCAGCCAGGGACTAGCGGGAAGCAATGAGCAGTTCTTC. As protein: CASSQGLAGSNEQFF.